This T cell receptor (beta chain) was captured in a study of cytomegalovirus exposure and HLA in healthy donors (dated by TCRdb to about 2017). Context from the whole study: An earlier analysis of some 600 of the donors reported 276 Gb of sequence data and around 120 million unique TCR beta sequences obtained from approximately 180 million T cells. The study aimed to test whether signatures of past pathogen exposure could be identified by cataloging public T cell receptors. About 280 gigabases of sequencing data and around 80 million unique TCR sequences made up an early release that covered approximately 700 HLA-typed donors. All discovery cohort repertoires had been generated using a single sequencing platform. In an earlier analysis of several hundred of the donors, high-throughput TCR beta sequencing was used to judge whether each TCR beta V gene segment behaved as functional or pseudogenic. High-throughput TCR immunosequencing, statistical association of individual TCRs with disease status, and machine learning were combined to predict cytomegalovirus infection status. Donor age, sex, ethnicity and CMV serostatus were collected together with the repertoire data. Of the roughly 400 genotyped donors, roughly 85% fell in the genetic ancestry cluster associated with self-reported Caucasian donors. Among around 400 genotyped donors of the cohort, an average of approximately 240,000 unique TCR beta nucleotide sequences was sequenced per donor, of which roughly 17% were non-productive. Typing coverage differed by locus: A, B, C, DRB1 and DQB1 were typed in about 620-630 donors, DQA1 in 522, DPA1 in 606, and DPB1 in just under 480. A later genetic analysis took genome-wide SNP genotypes for about three fifths of the 666 donors and used that subset as a discovery cohort. The study used immunosequencing to profile the T cell repertoires of more than 650 subjects and linked those repertoires to cytomegalovirus serostatus. To study patterns of TCR occurrence, a later analysis re-analyzed previously published TCR beta repertoires from around 660 donors and added high-resolution HLA genotyping. Both class I and class II loci were covered by HLA typing, at four-digit resolution. The later analysis used no new phenotypic data to find candidate immune exposures, relying instead on TCR beta sequences and their occurrence across donors. Several DR-DQ haplotypes were treated as single units for association and clustering because of strong linkage in the cohort. A separate validation cohort of 100 to 150 different subjects was used in addition to the roughly 670-subject first cohort. General study outcomes and caveats: In this cohort, only TCR beta chains were sequenced, and detectable features were limited by the absence of alpha or paired-chain data. Three of the identified cytomegalovirus-associated TCR beta chains were confirmed in vitro to be specific for cytomegalovirus antigens. A group of highly shared sequence variants was considered likely to be a technical artifact of the sequencing pipeline. Compared with equally common non-associated chains, HLA-associated TCR beta chains in a later analysis were more clonally expanded and had lower generation probabilities. The 87-base-pair reads could not distinguish some IMGT-functional V segments, including TRBV6-2 and TRBV6-3, so those segments were excluded. Broadly in line with IMGT annotations, most TCR beta V segments showed up in productive rearrangements about 90% or about 30% of the time in an earlier analysis of under 700 of the donors. The earlier analysis of about 600 of the donors excluded roughly 17 rarely observed V segments, including chromosome 9 orphons, because counts were too low. A later analysis found that most CMV-associated TCR beta chains appeared HLA-restricted, with HLA associations seemingly driven largely by CMV exposure. A further reported finding was that TCR beta sequences accurately predicted the HLA-A and HLA-B alleles for most subjects in the first cohort. The authors suggested that the approach could potentially be generalized to other disease states and immunological phenotypes. CMV serostatus was the only immune exposure information available for the cohort. HLA typing was unavailable for some donors at each locus, so association tests used only the typed subset. The study listed 150 to 200 TCR beta chains as associated with cytomegalovirus. In a later genetic analysis, fewer N-insertions in productive TCRs were reported among donors in an Asian-associated ancestry cluster than the roughly 700-donor mean. Several of the top co-occurrence clusters appeared to be linked to parvovirus B19, influenza, CMV and Epstein-Barr virus, according to a later analysis. In a later analysis, about 16,000 TCR beta sequences were associated with specific HLA alleles at a false discovery rate of 0.05. Most TCR sequences were seen in very few donors, while some public TCRs were found in many individuals. In a later analysis, the rate of TCR association differed among HLA loci, with DRB1 alleles having the most associated TCRs and HLA-C alleles having the fewest. An association between a missense DCLRE1C variant and V-gene and J-gene trimming of TCR beta chains was found in a later genetic analysis and replicated in an independent cohort. Linkage disequilibrium might explain the correlated functional status among segregating V segments, but an unknown experimental factor could not be ruled out. Cytomegalovirus status was reported to be diagnosed by the classifier with high specificity and sensitivity in both the original and validation cohorts. When HLA alleles, especially DR and DQ, strongly co-occurred, attributing TCR associations to individual alleles was difficult. Presence/absence analyses assumed roughly uniform sequencing depth across donors, an assumption that may not hold.

The V end gives up 5 bases and the J end 5 bases, leaving 10 bases in the junction not matched to a gene. The CDR3, from cysteine to phenylalanine, totals 16 residues. Only the CDR3 DNA stays, 48 bases, in frame from base 1. Looking up the germline V gene yields CDR1 SGHTA and CDR2 FQGNSA. Details on this clone: Its antigen remains unidentified. There are no base qualities to consult, and no much larger clone falls within one base.

Receptor libraries were prepared by the immunoSEQ multiplex PCR assay. For the multiplex PCR, a mixture combining 60 forward primers for TCR Vbeta segments and 13 reverse primers for TCR Jbeta segments was used. The CDR3 region of rearranged TCR beta genes was amplified from genomic DNA by a multiplex PCR assay. The Illumina HiSeq System was used to sequence the amplified TCR beta libraries as 87-base-pair reads. In the original analysis: A later analysis counted about 80 million unique TCR beta chains across the 650 to 800 repertoires, and roughly 11 million of these chains were shared by at least two donors. A nearest-neighbor algorithm error-corrected the raw reads and collapsed the reads into unique sequences, merging closely related sequences to remove PCR and sequencing errors. V, D and J gene segments were assigned by aligning CDR3 sequences to IMGT reference sequences. For a sequence to be retained, a match of at least six nucleotides to both a V gene segment and a J gene segment was required. A rearrangement was called productive if the CDR3 had no stop codons and remained in frame with V and J, and every other rearrangement was called non-productive. CDR3 was defined according to IMGT convention as the region running from the second conserved V-encoded cysteine to the conserved J-encoded phenylalanine. The earlier analysis of 500 to 600 of the donors excluded sequences that lacked an unambiguous match to a single V gene segment. An earlier analysis of around 600 of the donors classified V segments as functional when productive rearrangements were above 56.7% and as segregating when the standard deviation between donors was above 5%. To diagnose cytomegalovirus status from the catalog of TCR beta chain sequences, a statistical classification framework was built. V and J gene assignment, in a later analysis, came from comparing TCR nucleotide sequences with IMGT/GENE-DB human TR gene sequences. Using the TCRdist pipeline, a later analysis assigned CDR3 sequences along with most-parsimonious VDJ recombination scenarios. In a later analysis, each TCR beta chain was defined by its CDR3 amino acid sequence together with its V-gene family, and reads lacking a unique V-gene family were excluded. To address suspected cross-contamination and a sequencing artifact, a later analysis removed 592 highly shared, low-generation-probability nucleotide sequences. For each public chain, a later analysis derived a clonal expansion index from normalized ranks of inferred template counts within each repertoire. Generation probabilities in a later analysis came from a VDJ recombination model fitted to out-of-frame rearrangements, and those results were checked against IGoR. A later analysis scored TCR-TCR, TCR-HLA and TCR-CMV co-occurrence with hypergeometric tests, applying a repertoire-size bias correction to TCR pairs. To estimate false discovery rates, a later analysis permuted the HLA or CMV assignments 20 times. A later analysis grouped co-occurring TCRs with DBSCAN, adding TCRdist sequence similarity when clustering within HLA-allele-positive subsets. Repertoires with fewer than 30,000 or more than 120,000 public chains, plus five repertoires with anomalous nucleotide sharing, were excluded from co-occurrence clustering. TCRdb provides this immuneACCESS table in a form limited to in-frame rearrangements. Some clones are lacking; in checked studies, under half of them reflect an unresolved V gene, and why the rest are absent is not known. V, J and clone size reflect that table, while D and trimming were determined from the DNA. Across this sample there are fewer than 110,000 clones, with roughly 73% seen only once. The ten most abundant clones make up around 7.8% of the sample.

The cohort consisted of 666 healthy bone marrow donors. At the time of sampling, every cohort member was nominally healthy, though immune exposures that went unrecorded were likely present. The donor tested CMV seronegative and was one of the 352 seronegative cohort members. A peripheral blood sample was collected from each donor, and TCR beta sequencing was performed on peripheral blood mononuclear cells. The Qiagen DNeasy Blood Extraction Kit was used to extract genomic DNA from the blood cell samples. The rearranged segments are TRBV7-2 and TRBJ2-1; TRBD1 fits 9 bases in the junction. The TCR comes from a man aged 30-40 years in good health and CMV-seronegative. The sample taken for sequencing was PBMCs. The sequenced DNA: TGTGCCAGCAGCAGTGTTGGACAGGGGCTTAACAATGAGCAGTTCTTC. This translates into CASSSVGQGLNNEQFF.